This entry lists 19 T cell receptor beta chains sequenced from one sample in a study of blood T cell repertoires in COVID-19. The protocol was immunoSEQ multiplex PCR, while the TCRdb copy is restricted to in-frame clones and leaves out a portion. The sample records over 100,000 clones, approximately 80% being singletons. Sample: peripheral blood. The receptors originated from a woman between 50 and 59 years old with acute or convalescent COVID-19.

This chain joins TRBV18 and TRBJ1-2; 8 bases are shared with TRBD1. Trimming removed 0 bases from V and 5 bases from J; junction bases left unmatched: 8. The CDR3 is made up of 16 amino acids. In germline, CDR1 is KGHSH, CDR2 LQKENI. In DNA, the CDR3 is TGTGCCAGCTCACCACCCGGACAGGGATTTAATTATGGCTACACCTTC. Its translation: CASSPPGQGFNYGYTF.

This clone was found once. The chain links TRBV5-1 to TRBJ2-7; D may be TRBD1 (6 bases). The germline V and J ends were trimmed by 7 bases and 0 bases, with 14 bases remaining between them. Germline-derived CDR1 and CDR2 are SGHRS and YFSETQ. CDR3 length: 14 residues. CDR3 in DNA: TGCGCCAGCTGCCGGGACACAAGCTCCTACGAGCAGTACTTC. It translates to CASCRDTSSYEQYF.

The V and J genes are TRBV7-8 and TRBJ1-6; TRBD1 matches 7 bases. Germline V gene lookup returns CDR1 SGHVS and CDR2 FQNEAQ. The V and J ends lost 4 bases and 0 bases, in that order; junction bases with no gene match: 9. This CDR3 region has 18 residues. The CDR3 spells CASSYGTGASSYNSPLHF. DNA for the CDR3: TGTGCCAGCAGCTACGGAACAGGGGCCAGCTCCTATAATTCACCCCTCCACTTT.

The rearrangement links TRBV11-3 to TRBJ2-4; 8 positions match TRBD2. V was pared by 1 base and J by 7 bases, with 6 bases of the junction left unmatched. Germline loops: CDR1 SGHNT, CDR2 YENEEA. The CDR3 length is 15 residues. The CDR3 DNA follows: TGTGCCAGCAGCTTAGGGGTCGGGGGGGCGAACATTCAGTACTTC. This codes for CASSLGVGGANIQYF.

The chain recombines TRBV25-1 with TRBJ2-2; 9 bases fit TRBD2. V shed 1 base, J shed 8 bases, and the junction held 8 bases outside the gene matches. This CDR3 comprises 16 residues. Germline V gives CDR1 MGHDK, CDR2 SYGVNS. CDR3 protein: CASSESGSGGQGELFF. In nucleotides, the CDR3 is TGTGCCAGCAGTGAATCTGGTAGCGGGGGCCAAGGGGAGCTGTTTTTT.

The chain joins TRBV18 to TRBJ2-1; possibly TRBD1 for D (6 bases). CDR1 is KGHSH and CDR2 is LQKENI in the germline V gene. The length of the CDR3 is 14 residues. V was cut by 1 base and J by 6 bases, with 10 bases left in between. CDR3 sequence (DNA): TGTGCCAGCTCACCACGGGGGCAAGGCAATGAGCAGTTCTTC. Translation: CASSPRGQGNEQFF.

The J gene is TRBJ1-4, the V gene TRBV6-5, with 9 positions matching TRBD1. The trim removed 9 bases at V and 1 base at J, leaving 6 bases unmatched. This CDR3 spans 15 amino acids. CDR1 MNHEY and CDR2 SVGAGI come from the germline V gene. The chain's CDR3 is CARQGAVGTNEKLFF. The CDR3 region has the DNA TGTGCCAGACAGGGGGCAGTAGGAACTAATGAAAAACTGTTTTTT.

CDR3 coding DNA: TGTGCCAGCTCACCGGACAGGAACACCGGGGAGCTGTTTTTT. It specifies CASSPDRNTGELFF. This rearrangement joins TRBV18 to TRBJ2-2; perhaps TRBD1 as D (6 bases). CDR1 and CDR2 from the germline V gene are KGHSH and LQKENI. The CDR3 contains 14 residues. Trimming stripped 3 bases from V and 1 base from J, with 6 bases between.

This chain links TRBV10-2 with TRBJ1-5; 7 bases agree with TRBD1. The length of the CDR3 is 13 residues. Germline V gene data show CDR1 as WSHSY and CDR2 as SAAADI. Trimming took 6 bases from V and 2 from J; bases not matched to a gene: 1. In DNA form, the CDR3 reads TGCGCCAGCAGCGGACAGGGCAATCAGCCCCAGCATTTT. Translation: CASSGQGNQPQHF.

The rearrangement joins TRBV2 to TRBJ2-2; a weak D match, TRBD1 (5 bases). Trimming removed 4 bases from V and 2 bases from J, with 8 bases in between. CDR1 is SNHLY, CDR2 FYNNEI, per germline. This CDR3 has 14 amino acids. This CDR3 is CASSGQLNTGELFF. CDR3 coding DNA: TGTGCCAGCAGTGGACAGCTTAACACCGGGGAGCTGTTTTTT.

V usage is TRBV11-2 and J usage is TRBJ1-1; TRBD1 aligns across 10 bases. The V gene's germline CDR1 is SGHAT and CDR2 FQNNGV. Germline trimming cut 5 bases from V and 0 bases from J; bases unmatched to any gene: 3. This CDR3 is 15 amino acids long. Here the CDR3 DNA reads TGTGCCAGCAGCAAGGGACAGGGGATGAACACTGAAGCTTTCTTT. Its translation: CASSKGQGMNTEAFF.

This clone was recorded only once. The chain joins TRBV30 to TRBJ1-6, with unresolved D. Trimming took 0 bases from V and 7 from J, leaving 13 bases between them. CDR1 and CDR2 from the germline V gene are GTSNPN and SVGIG (reference sequence). The CDR3 is 15 amino acids. The CDR3 sequence is CAWSVRAGGNSPLHF. The CDR3 DNA reads as TGTGCCTGGAGTGTGCGGGCAGGAGGAAATTCACCCCTCCACTTT.

The chain couples TRBV10-3 to TRBJ2-1; 7 bases match TRBD2. Germline V gene sequence: CDR1 ENHRY, CDR2 SYGVKD. The CDR3 is made up of 15 amino acids. V gave up 0 bases and J gave up 15 bases; unmatched junction bases: 14. CDR3 nucleotides: TGTGCCATCAGTGAGTCGGGAGGGGCCCTAGGCGGGTCGTTCTTC. Translating gives CAISESGGALGGSFF.

The rearrangement links TRBV5-1 to TRBJ1-6; 7 bases align to TRBD1. Germline V lookup: CDR1 SGHRS, CDR2 YFSETQ. This CDR3 spans 17 amino acids. With 4 bases clipped from V and 8 bases from J, the junction kept 15 bases outside the gene matches. The CDR3 DNA is TGCGCCAGCAGCCTCGGGACAGTTCTAGGGACTGATTCACCCCTCCACTTT. The encoded protein is CASSLGTVLGTDSPLHF.

This chain links TRBV27 with TRBJ1-2, with D possibly being TRBD1 (5 bases). The CDR3 runs 13 residues. Germline CDR1 MNHEY, CDR2 SMNVEV (reference sequence). V lost 3 bases and J lost 4, with 9 bases in between. CDR3 coding DNA: TGTGCCAGCAGTTTTCAGGGAAGCTATGGCTACACCTTC. Protein sequence: CASSFQGSYGYTF.

The chain recombines TRBV5-1 with TRBJ1-1; TRBD1 matches at 8 bases. In germline, CDR1 is SGHRS, CDR2 YFSETQ. This CDR3 has 15 residues. V dropped 4 bases and J dropped 7; count of bases not matched to a gene: 12. CDR3 amino acids: CASSTLARTGNEAFF. In DNA, the CDR3 is TGCGCCAGCAGCACGCTCGCTAGGACAGGGAATGAAGCTTTCTTT.

The genes are TRBV5-6 and TRBJ1-6, with D maybe TRBD1 (5 bases). With 3 bases removed from V and 8 bases from J, the gap between germline ends came to 15 bases. This CDR3 contains 15 residues. Germline V gene sequence: CDR1 SGHDT, CDR2 YYEEEE. CDR3 amino acids: CASSSRGAFYSPLHF. CDR3 sequence (DNA): TGTGCCAGCAGCTCGCGTGGGGCCTTCTATTCACCCCTCCACTTT.

This clone was recorded only once. The V call is TRBV7-6, the J call TRBJ1-3, with no clear D. Germline CDR1 SGHVS, CDR2 FNYEAQ. V lost 1 base and J 0 bases, leaving 10 bases between the germline ends. The CDR3 is made up of 16 amino acids. The CDR3 sequence is CASSLGLLSSGNTIYF. CDR3 nucleotide sequence: TGTGCCAGCAGCTTAGGTTTGCTGAGCTCTGGAAACACCATATATTTT.

The chain links TRBV6-4 to TRBJ2-3; 9 positions match TRBD2. Losses at the gene ends were 3 bases for V and 4 bases for J; bases not matched to a gene: 14. The CDR3 runs to 18 residues. In germline, CDR1 is MRHNA, CDR2 SNTAGT. The CDR3 nucleotides are TGTGCCAGCAGTGATAGCGCCTTTAGTAGCGGGGGTTCAGATACGCAGTATTTT. As protein: CASSDSAFSSGGSDTQYF.